This is a list of T cell receptor beta chains from one sample in a study of CD8+CD57+ T cells in acquired aplastic anemia. TCRdb called the reads again in MiXCR, with one record for every CDR3 protein. The sample records 75,000 to 100,000 distinct CDR3 sequences, around 70% being singletons. The sequenced sample consisted of sorted CD4+, CD8+, or CD8+CD57+ T cells (not recorded which) from PBMCs. The source is a human donor with aplastic anemia. Each CDR3 is given with its conserved first and last residue. Fields, in order: D gene, J gene, V gene, CDR3 length, clone size, CDR3 DNA, CDR3 protein. A D gene is named only where the DNA matches it firmly. Size values are once, few and many counts, or a class for expanded clones, and some rows have none.

TRBD2,TRBJ2-7,TRBV9,15,many,TGTGCCAGCAGCGTCGGACTAGCGGCGTCCTACGAGCAGTACTTC,CASSVGLAASYEQYF
-,TRBJ1-4,TRBV7-2,12,-,TGTGCCAGCAGCTTAGAGGATGAAAAACTGTTTTTT,CASSLEDEKLFF
TRBD2,TRBJ2-3,TRBV5-1,15,-,TGCGCCAGCAAGGAGTCGGGGGGGAGCACAGATACGCAGTATTTT,CASKESGGSTDTQYF
-,TRBJ2-2,TRBV10-2,12,once,TGCGCCAGCAGCACTACAACCGGGGAGCTGTTTTTT,CASSTTTGELFF
TRBD1,TRBJ2-7,TRBV24-1,19,-,TGTGCCACCAGTGAGAGGGACAGGGAGTTGTCGAGGAGCTCCTACGAGCAGTACTTC,CATSERDRELSRSSYEQYF
-,TRBJ2-7,TRBV29-1,13,-,TGCAGCGTTGAAGAGGGACGGTCCTACGAGCAGTACTTC,CSVEEGRSYEQYF
TRBD1,TRBJ1-4,TRBV13,14,-,TGTGCCAGCAGCCTAAAACAGGGGGTTGAAAAACTGTTTTTT,CASSLKQGVEKLFF
-,TRBJ1-1,TRBV25-1,15,-,TGTGCCAGCACCCCAGGGGCCAGCCAGAACGCTGAAGCTTTCTTT,CASTPGASQNAEAFF
-,TRBJ1-2,TRBV10-3,16,-,TGTGCCAGCAGTTACTCGCAGTTTCGGGCTAACTATGGCTACACCTTC,CASSYSQFRANYGYTF
TRBD2,TRBJ2-7,TRBV20-1,14,-,TGCAGTGCAAGACTAGCGGGAGGGCCAGGCGAGCAGTACTTC,CSARLAGGPGEQYF
TRBD1,TRBJ2-1,TRBV7-1,19,-,TGTGCCAGCAGCTCCCAAGTCGGGACAGCCGGACGGGCGTACAATGAGCAGTTCTTC,CASSSQVGTAGRAYNEQFF